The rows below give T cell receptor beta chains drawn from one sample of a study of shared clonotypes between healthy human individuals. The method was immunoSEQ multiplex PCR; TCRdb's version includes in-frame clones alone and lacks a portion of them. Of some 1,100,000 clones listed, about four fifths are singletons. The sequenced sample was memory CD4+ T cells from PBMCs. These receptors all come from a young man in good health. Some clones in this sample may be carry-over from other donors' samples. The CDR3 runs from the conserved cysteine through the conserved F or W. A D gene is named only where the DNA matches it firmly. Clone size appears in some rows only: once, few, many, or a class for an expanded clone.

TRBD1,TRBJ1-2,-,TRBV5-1,CASSWETGRNYGYTF,TGCGCCAGCAGCTGGGAGACAGGGAGGAACTATGGCTACACCTTC
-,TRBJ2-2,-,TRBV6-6,CASSTSSSITGELFF,TGTGCCAGCAGTACTTCCTCGTCGATCACCGGGGAGCTGTTTTTT
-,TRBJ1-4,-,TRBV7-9,CASSSMGAWEEKLFF,TGTGCCAGCAGCTCAATGGGGGCGTGGGAAGAAAAACTGTTTTTT
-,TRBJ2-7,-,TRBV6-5,CASSSTGRHLGEQYF,TGTGCCAGCAGTTCCACAGGGCGCCACCTCGGCGAGCAGTACTTC
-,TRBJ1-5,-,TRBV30,CAWSGEQVRLMAQHF,TGTGCCTGGAGTGGGGAGCAAGTCCGGCTTATGGCCCAGCATTTT
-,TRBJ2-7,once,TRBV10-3,CAISEPPGLHTYEQYF,TGTGCCATCAGTGAGCCTCCGGGACTGCATACCTACGAGCAGTACTTC
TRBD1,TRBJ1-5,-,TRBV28,CASSSGQISNQPQHF,TGTGCCAGCAGTTCGGGACAGATAAGCAATCAGCCCCAGCATTTT
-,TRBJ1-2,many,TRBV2,CASRNQLGDPYGYTF,TGTGCCAGCAGAAACCAGCTGGGGGATCCCTATGGCTACACCTTC
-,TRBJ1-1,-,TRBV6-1,CASSPGLNTEAFF,TGTGCCAGCAGTCCGGGGTTGAACACTGAAGCTTTCTTT
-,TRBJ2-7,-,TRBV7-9,CASSLGAYEQYF,TGTGCCAGCAGCTTAGGGGCCTACGAGCAGTACTTC
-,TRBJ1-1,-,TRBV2,CASSVSVGGTEAFF,TGTGCCAGCAGTGTCTCGGTGGGGGGCACTGAAGCTTTCTTT
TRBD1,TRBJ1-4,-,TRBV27,CASRATGTGEKLFF,TGTGCCAGCAGGGCGACCGGGACAGGAGAAAAACTGTTTTTT
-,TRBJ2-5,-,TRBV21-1,CASSKVSGDSGMREQYF,TGTGCCAGCAGCAAAGTTTCGGGGGACAGTGGAATGAGGGAGCAGTACTTC
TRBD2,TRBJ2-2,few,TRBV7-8,CASSILGLADMNTGELFF,TGTGCCAGCAGCATATTAGGACTAGCGGACATGAACACCGGGGAGCTGTTTTTT
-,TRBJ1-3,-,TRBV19,CASSGSAGNTIYF,TGTGCCAGTTCAGGGTCTGCTGGAAACACCATATATTTT
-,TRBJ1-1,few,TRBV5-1,CASSPAGRTAEAFF,TGCGCCAGCAGCCCGGCCGGCAGAACCGCCGAAGCTTTCTTT
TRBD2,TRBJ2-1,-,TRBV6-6,CASSHGRLAGGPGQFF,TGTGCCAGCAGTCATGGGAGGCTAGCGGGAGGGCCTGGGCAGTTCTTC
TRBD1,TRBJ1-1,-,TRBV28,CATGGHMNTEAFF,TGTGCAACAGGGGGCCACATGAACACTGAAGCTTTCTTT
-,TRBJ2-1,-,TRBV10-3,CAISELATSDEQFF,TGTGCCATCAGTGAACTAGCCACCAGCGATGAGCAGTTCTTC
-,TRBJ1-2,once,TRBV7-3,CASAPSGSANYGYTF,TGTGCCAGCGCCCCATCGGGCTCCGCTAACTATGGCTACACCTTC
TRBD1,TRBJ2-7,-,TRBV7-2,CASSLGTGGLYEQYF,TGTGCCAGCAGCTTAGGGACAGGGGGACTCTACGAGCAGTACTTC
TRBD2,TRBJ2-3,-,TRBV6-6,CASTNRLAGTDTQYF,TGTGCCAGCACCAATAGACTAGCGGGAACAGATACGCAGTATTTT
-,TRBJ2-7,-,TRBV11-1,CASTVGGNEQYF,TGTGCCAGCACGGTCGGGGGAAACGAGCAGTACTTC